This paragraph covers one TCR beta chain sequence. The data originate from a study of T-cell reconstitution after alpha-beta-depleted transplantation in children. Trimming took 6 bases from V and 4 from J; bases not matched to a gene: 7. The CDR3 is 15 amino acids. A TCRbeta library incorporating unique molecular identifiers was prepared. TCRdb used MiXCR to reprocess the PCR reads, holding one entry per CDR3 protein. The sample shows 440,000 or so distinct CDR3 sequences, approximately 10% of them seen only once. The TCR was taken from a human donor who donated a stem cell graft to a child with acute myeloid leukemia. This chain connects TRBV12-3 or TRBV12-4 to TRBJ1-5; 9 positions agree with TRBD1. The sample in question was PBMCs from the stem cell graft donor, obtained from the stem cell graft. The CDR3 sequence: CASSQSGTGNQPQHF. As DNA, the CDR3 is TGTGCCAGCAGCCAGTCTGGGACAGGGAATCAGCCCCAGCATTTT.